These 5 T cell receptor beta chains share one sample of origin, sequenced in a study of blood T cell repertoires in COVID-19 (dated by TCRdb to 2018 to 2021). The method was the immunoSEQ multiplex PCR assay. TCRdb's version of the immuneACCESS table is confined to in-frame rearrangements and falls short of the full clone set. An unresolved V gene accounts for under half of the shortfall where checked; the remainder is of unknown origin. The sample has more than 85,000 clones on record, approximately 81% of them singletons. Of the sample, around a quarter is held by the ten largest clones. The specimen sequenced was peripheral blood. The receptors here all came from a man older than 75 with active or convalescent COVID-19.

The chain recombines TRBV28 with TRBJ2-7, with a tentative D call TRBD1 (5 bases). Per the germline V gene, CDR1 is MDHEN and CDR2 is SYDVKM. V was pared by 5 bases and J by 10 bases, with 24 bases between. The CDR3 has 15 amino acids. The CDR3 is CASSQSGSVEPKQYF. CDR3 DNA sequence: TGTGCCAGCAGTCAATCAGGGTCAGTTGAGCCGAAACAGTACTTC.

V usage is TRBV28 and J usage is TRBJ2-4; D call uncertain. This CDR3 has 15 amino acids. Trimming cost V 2 bases and J 0 bases, with 8 bases left between them. Per the germline V gene, CDR1 is MDHEN and CDR2 is SYDVKM. CDR3 protein: CASSLGELAKNIQYF. The CDR3, as DNA: TGTGCCAGCAGTTTAGGAGAACTAGCCAAAAACATTCAGTACTTC.

This clone was seen once. The CDR3 bases are TGTGCCAGCAGTCCACAGGGGCGCAGTGGTGAAAAACTGTTTTTT. Amino acids: CASSPQGRSGEKLFF. This chain links TRBV28 with TRBJ1-4; 7 positions match TRBD1. Germline CDR1 reads MDHEN; CDR2 reads SYDVKM. The CDR3 loop spans 15 amino acids. V shed 5 bases, J shed 7 bases, and the junction held 10 bases outside the gene matches. The full variable domain, its missing parts supplied by reference TRBV28 and TRBJ1-4, is DVKVTQSSRYLVKRTGEKVFLECVQDMDHENMFWYRQDPGLGLRLIYFSYDVKMKEKGDIPEGYSVSREKKERFSLILESASTNQTSMYLCASSPQGRSGEKLFFGSGTQLSVL.

This clone has a handful of counts. This chain connects TRBV5-4 to TRBJ2-2; 7 bases line up with TRBD2. The CDR3 loop spans 15 amino acids. Trimming took 0 bases from V and 4 from J; bases not matched to a gene: 3. Germline lookup yields CDR1 SGHNT and CDR2 YYREEE (reference sequence). The CDR3 DNA sequence: TGTGCCAGCAGCTTGGTGGGGGGGTCCACCGGGGAGCTGTTTTTT. The encoded protein is CASSLVGGSTGELFF.

The V gene is TRBV5-6, the J gene TRBJ1-3, with D hard to call. The germline gives CDR1 SGHDT, CDR2 YYEEEE. Trimming removed 0 bases from V and 4 bases from J, with 17 bases in between. This CDR3 comprises 17 residues. DNA of the CDR3: TGTGCCAGCAGCTTGGCGCCTCTGGGAGTCTCCGGAAACACCATATATTTT. Translated, it gives CASSLAPLGVSGNTIYF.